This TCR beta chain was identified during a study of CD8+ T cells in alopecia areata. Reverse transcription of extracted RNA yielded cDNA, which provided the sequencing template. TCRdb's table, derived via immunoSEQ multiplex PCR, lists solely in-frame clones and lacks some. The table records 250,000 or so clones, roughly two thirds of them present only once. This clone was seen more than once but under ten times. This sequence originates from a human donor with alopecia areata. This sample comprised CD4+ T cells sorted from blood, obtained at week 0.

In DNA form, the CDR3 reads TGTGCCAGCAGCTTACGCCGGATCACAGATACGCAGTATTTT. Residues: CASSLRRITDTQYF. The chain employs TRBV7-2 and TRBJ2-3; unclear D gene. V was shortened by 2 bases and J by 2 bases, with 8 bases between the two germline ends. CDR1 is SGHTA and CDR2 is FQGNSA in the germline V gene. The CDR3 extends over 14 amino acids.